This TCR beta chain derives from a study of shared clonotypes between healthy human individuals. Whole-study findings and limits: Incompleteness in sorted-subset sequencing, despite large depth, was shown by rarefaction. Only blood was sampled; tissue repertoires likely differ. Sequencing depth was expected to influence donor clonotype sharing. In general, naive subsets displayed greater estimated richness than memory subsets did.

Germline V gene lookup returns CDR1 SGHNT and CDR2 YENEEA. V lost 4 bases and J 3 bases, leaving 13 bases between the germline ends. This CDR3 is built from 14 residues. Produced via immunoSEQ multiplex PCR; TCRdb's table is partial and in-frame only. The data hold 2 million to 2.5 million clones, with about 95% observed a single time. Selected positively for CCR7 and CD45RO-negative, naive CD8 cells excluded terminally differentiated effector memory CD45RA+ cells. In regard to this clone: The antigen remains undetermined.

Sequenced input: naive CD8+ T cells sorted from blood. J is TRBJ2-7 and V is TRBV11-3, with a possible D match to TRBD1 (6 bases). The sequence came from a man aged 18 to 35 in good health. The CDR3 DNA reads TGTGCCAGCAGCTCACAGGGATCAGGCTACGAGCAGTACTTC. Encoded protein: CASSSQGSGYEQYF.